Below, one TCR beta chain is given with its context. The antigen is not known. Germline CDR1 is SGHRS and CDR2 is YFSETQ. This CDR3 spans 14 amino acids. With 4 bases removed from V and 8 bases from J, the gap between germline ends came to 18 bases. TCRdb's table, derived via immunoSEQ multiplex PCR, lists solely in-frame clones and lacks some. The data contain about 82,000 clones, 80% to 90% of them seen just once; the ten biggest clones take up approximately 2.9%. These data are taken from a study of glioma-infiltrating T cells after dendritic cell vaccination. Study overall: Patients received three intradermal dendritic cell vaccine injections at biweekly intervals. General study findings and limits: Estimated pretreatment TIL content predicted outcome after dendritic cell vaccination. Complete blood and tumor specimen sets were limited to few patients.

Only patients with spare fresh-frozen tumor and over two years of follow-up were included. This sequence was found in a human donor with glioblastoma. The sequences come from blood, collected before dendritic cell vaccination. The gene calls are TRBV5-1 and TRBJ1-2; D uncertain. The CDR3 coding sequence is TGCGCCAGCAGCGCCTCCGGGATCCGGGAAGGCTACACCTTC. Residues: CASSASGIREGYTF. Combining the CDR3 with reference TRBV5-1 and TRBJ1-2 gives the whole variable domain KAGVTQTPRYLIKTRGQQVTLSCSPISGHRSVSWYQQTPGQGLQFLFEYFSETQRNKGNFPGRFSGRQFSNSRSEMNVSTLELGDSALYLCASSASGIREGYTFGSGTRLTVV.